The 18 T cell receptor beta chains listed next were all sequenced from one sample in a study of T cells after yellow fever vaccination (dated 2019 in TCRdb). The library was produced with 5' RACE. The sequencing machine was an Illumina HiSeq 2500. The public reads were run again by TCRdb, first through fastp at Q25 and then through MiXCR, and only productive beta chains were kept. Rows merge per CDR3 protein into single entries with the most common DNA and genes. The sample data list approximately 160,000 distinct CDR3 sequences, and 6.2% of these were observed just once. Roughly 3% of the sample is taken by the ten largest. Taken with the paper, the label for treatment or condition translates to: live attenuated yellow fever vaccine strain. Sequencing used CD4+ T cells sorted from PBMCs, obtained on the day of the first yellow fever vaccination. These receptors all come from a man between 18 and 35 years old who received the YFV17D yellow fever vaccine.

V and J are TRBV11-2 and TRBJ2-3; 7 bases match TRBD2. The CDR3 contains 14 residues. Germline CDR1 and CDR2: SGHAT and FQNNGV. After removal of 5 bases from V and 2 bases from J, the junction contained 4 bases not matched to a gene. In DNA, the CDR3 is TGTGCCAGCAGCAAGACTAGCCCCACAGATACGCAGTATTTT. Its translation: CASSKTSPTDTQYF. The variable domain in full, with the rest retrieved from reference TRBV11-2 and TRBJ2-3, is EAGVAQSPRYKIIEKRQSVAFWCNPISGHATLYWYQQILGQGPKLLIQFQNNGVVDDSQLPKDRFSAERLKGVDSTLKIQPAKLEDSAVYLCASSKTSPTDTQYFGPGTRLTVL.

This clonotype was seen repeatedly, ten times or more. The chain carries TRBV7-2 and TRBJ2-5; D may correspond to TRBD1 or TRBD2 (5 bases each). Trimming shortened V by 3 bases and J by 5 bases, and 13 bases separated the two germline ends. From germline, CDR1 is SGHTA and CDR2 FQGNSA. This CDR3 is 14 amino acids long. The CDR3 nucleotides read TGTGCCAGCAGCTTGGGACGGCTGCAGGAGACCCAGTACTTC. Translation gives CASSLGRLQETQYF.

This clonotype was observed many times. The V gene is TRBV29-1, the J gene TRBJ2-1; 7 bases align to TRBD2. Germline CDR1 SQVTM, CDR2 ANQGSEA. V was pared by 4 bases and J by 4 bases, with 7 bases of the junction left unmatched. The CDR3 has 14 residues. The CDR3 bases are TGCAGCGTTGCTCGGGGCGGGGGTTACAATGAGCAGTTCTTC. Its translation is CSVARGGGYNEQFF.

This clonotype was found many times. The V and J genes are TRBV14 and TRBJ2-3; weak D call: TRBD2 (5 bases). The CDR3 contains 14 residues. The germline V gene encodes CDR1 SGHDN and CDR2 FVKESK. V dropped 4 bases and J dropped 0 bases, with 8 bases sitting between them. CDR3 loop: CASSPSLSTDTQYF. The CDR3 nucleotides are TGTGCCAGCAGCCCTAGCCTGAGCACAGATACGCAGTATTTT.

This clonotype was counted ten times or more. The V gene is TRBV18, the J gene TRBJ2-2, with 8 bases that match TRBD2. Germline V gene data show CDR1 as KGHSH and CDR2 as LQKENI. This CDR3 region has 16 residues. The J segment lost 0 bases and the V segment lost 0 bases, leaving 0 bases of the junction unmatched. The CDR3 here is CASSPPAGANTGELFF. CDR3 nucleotide sequence: TGTGCCAGCTCACCACCAGCGGGGGCGAACACCGGGGAGCTGTTTTTT. Full variable domain (remainder filled in from reference TRBV18 and TRBJ2-2): NAGVMQNPRHLVRRRGQEARLRCSPMKGHSHVYWYRQLPEEGLKFMVYLQKENIIDESGMPKERFSAEFPKEGPSILRIQQVVRGDSAAYFCASSPPAGANTGELFFGEGSRLTVL.

This clonotype was observed a handful of times. The V call is TRBV6-1, the J call TRBJ1-5; no clear D gene. The CDR3 totals 14 residues. Germline CDR1 is MNHNS and CDR2 is SASEGT. DNA of the CDR3: TGTGACGCGAAACATGATTATAGCAATCAGCCCCAGCATTTT. Translated, it gives CDAKHDYSNQPQHF.

This clonotype came up many times. This chain links TRBV10-3 with TRBJ2-3, with 7 bases matching TRBD2. Germline V lookup: CDR1 ENHRY, CDR2 SYGVKD. The CDR3 is 15 residues long. V was clipped by 2 bases and J by 3 bases; unmatched bases: 5. The CDR3 sequence is CAISESVSGTDTQYF. The CDR3 DNA reads TGTGCCATCAGTGAGAGTGTTAGCGGGACAGATACGCAGTATTTT.

This sequence joins TRBV6-1 and TRBJ2-6, with D hard to call. The CDR3 runs 16 residues. The germline V and J ends were trimmed by 6 bases and 0 bases, with 12 bases remaining between them. CDR1 MNHNS and CDR2 SASEGT come from the germline V gene. The CDR3 protein is CASRVGISSGANVLTF. As DNA, the CDR3 is TGTGCCAGCAGGGTGGGGATAAGCTCTGGGGCCAACGTCCTGACTTTC.

V usage is TRBV5-4 and J usage is TRBJ2-1; the D gene is possibly TRBD2 (6 bases). The V gene lost 4 bases and the J gene lost 12 bases, with 23 bases spanning the gap. The length of the CDR3 is 15 residues. Germline lookup yields CDR1 SGHNT and CDR2 YYREEE (reference sequence). The CDR3 reads CASSRTRENVLGQFF. Written as DNA, the CDR3 is TGTGCCAGCAGCAGGACCCGGGAGAACGTTTTAGGGCAGTTCTTC.

This clonotype was seen at least ten times. The rearrangement uses TRBV6-2 or TRBV6-3 and TRBJ1-1, with a possible D match to TRBD1 (5 bases). The CDR3 extends over 14 amino acids. The germline V gene has CDR1 MNHEY and CDR2 SVGEGT. V shed 8 bases and J shed 2 bases, with 15 bases lying between them. This chain's CDR3 is CASAGRTVNTEAFF. CDR3 in DNA: TGTGCCAGCGCAGGGAGGACGGTAAACACTGAAGCTTTCTTT.

This clonotype showed up many times. This chain joins TRBV5-1 and TRBJ1-2; possibly TRBD1 for D (5 bases). The CDR3 extends over 14 amino acids. Looked up from germline, CDR1 is SGHRS and CDR2 is YFSETQ. V lost 4 bases, J lost 7 bases, and 17 bases lay in between. CDR3 residues: CASSRDRPAPGYTF. In DNA form, the CDR3 reads TGCGCCAGCAGCCGGGACCGACCAGCTCCTGGCTACACCTTC.

This clonotype was detected ten times or more. V gene TRBV7-2 combines with J gene TRBJ2-3; D remains unclear. V lost 5 bases to trimming and J lost 5 bases, with 11 bases between them. The CDR3 extends over 13 amino acids. In germline, CDR1 is SGHTA, CDR2 FQGNSA. In DNA form, the CDR3 reads TGTGCCAGCAGCCCCTCATGGGGAGATACGCAGTATTTT. It yields the protein CASSPSWGDTQYF.

The chain couples TRBV9 to TRBJ2-2; 7 bases map to TRBD2. The germline V gene has CDR1 SGDLS and CDR2 YYNGEE. This CDR3 contains 14 residues. The junction had 7 bases not matched to a gene; V was cut back by 5 bases and J by 6 bases. CDR3 sequence: CASSAPLAAGELFF. For the CDR3, the DNA is TGTGCCAGCAGTGCGCCTCTAGCGGCCGGGGAGCTGTTTTTT.

This clonotype has at least ten counts. The V and J genes are TRBV9 and TRBJ2-7; possibly TRBD2 for D (5 bases). V dropped 0 bases and J dropped 6 bases, with 19 bases sitting between them. CDR3 length: 16 residues. CDR1 and CDR2 (germline): SGDLS, YYNGEE. Here the CDR3 reads CASSVGSRGGSAEQYF. As DNA, the CDR3 is TGTGCCAGCAGCGTAGGGTCGAGAGGCGGGTCAGCCGAGCAGTACTTC.

This clonotype was counted many times. The CDR3 sequence is CSARDRAAGELFF. CDR3 DNA: TGCAGTGCTAGGGACAGGGCGGCCGGGGAGCTGTTTTTT. This rearrangement joins TRBV20-1 to TRBJ2-2; 8 nucleotides agree with TRBD1. The CDR3 runs 13 residues. From germline, CDR1 is DFQATT and CDR2 SNEGSKA (reference sequence). The junction had 3 bases not matched to a gene; V was cut back by 3 bases and J by 6 bases.

The chain uses TRBV4-3 and TRBJ1-6, with D hard to call. Germline V gene lookup returns CDR1 LGHNA and CDR2 YSLEER. V was trimmed by 0 bases and J by 10 bases, leaving 16 bases between them. The CDR3 contains 16 residues. The DNA of the CDR3 is TGCGCCAGCAGCCAAGATTGGGCTATTAGTGGGTCACCCCTCCACTTT. Protein sequence: CASSQDWAISGSPLHF.

This clonotype was counted ten times or more. This rearrangement joins TRBV4-2 to TRBJ2-3; D gene ambiguous. Germline V gene data show CDR1 as LGHNA and CDR2 as YNFKEQ. V gave up 1 base and J gave up 1 base, with 12 bases separating them. The CDR3 is 16 residues long. DNA of the CDR3: TGTGCCAGCAGCCAAGTCCGACTTAGAGGCACAGATACGCAGTATTTT. Protein: CASSQVRLRGTDTQYF.

This clonotype came up many times. This rearrangement joins TRBV21-1 to TRBJ2-7. TRBV21-1 is designated a pseudogene. The CDR3 contains 13 residues. CDR3 coding DNA: TGTGCCAGCAGCAACCTGCATTTGGGTGAGCAGTACGTC. It is translated as CASSNLHLGEQYV.